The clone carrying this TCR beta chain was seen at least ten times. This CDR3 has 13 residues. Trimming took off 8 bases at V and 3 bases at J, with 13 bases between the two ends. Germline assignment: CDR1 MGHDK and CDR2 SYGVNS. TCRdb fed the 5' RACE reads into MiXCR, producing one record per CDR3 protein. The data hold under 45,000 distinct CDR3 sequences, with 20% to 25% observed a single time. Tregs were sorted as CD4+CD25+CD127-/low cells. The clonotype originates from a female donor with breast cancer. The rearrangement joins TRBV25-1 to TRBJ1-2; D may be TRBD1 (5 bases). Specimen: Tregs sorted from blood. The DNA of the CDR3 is TGTGCCAGCTGGGAAGGGGACGACTATGGCTACACCTTC. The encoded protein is CASWEGDDYGYTF.